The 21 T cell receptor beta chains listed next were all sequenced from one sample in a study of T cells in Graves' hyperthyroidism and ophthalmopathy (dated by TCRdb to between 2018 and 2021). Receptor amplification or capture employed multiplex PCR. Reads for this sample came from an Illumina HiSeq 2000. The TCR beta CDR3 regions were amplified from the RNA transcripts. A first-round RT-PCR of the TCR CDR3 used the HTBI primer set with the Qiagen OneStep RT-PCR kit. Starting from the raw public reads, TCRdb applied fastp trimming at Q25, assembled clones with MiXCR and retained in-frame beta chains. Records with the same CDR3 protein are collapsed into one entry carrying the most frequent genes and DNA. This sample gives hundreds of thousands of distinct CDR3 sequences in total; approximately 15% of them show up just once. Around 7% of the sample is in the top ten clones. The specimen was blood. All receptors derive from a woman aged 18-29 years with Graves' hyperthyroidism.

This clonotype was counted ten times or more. This CDR3 is CAWKPPGRPADGYTF. CDR3 coding DNA: TGTGCCTGGAAACCCCCAGGGAGGCCCGCGGATGGCTACACCTTC. The rearrangement joins TRBV30 to TRBJ1-2, with D possibly TRBD1 on 5 matching bases. The ends were cut back, 4 bases at V and 6 bases at J, with 21 bases in the middle. This CDR3 spans 15 amino acids. Germline CDR1 is GTSNPN and CDR2 is SVGIG (reference sequence). Using reference TRBV30 and TRBJ1-2 for the parts outside the CDR3, the full variable domain is SQTIHQWPATLVQPVGSPLSLECTVEGTSNPNLYWYRQAAGRGLQLLFYSVGIGQISSEVPQNLSASRPQDRQFILSSKKLLLSDSGFYLCAWKPPGRPADGYTFGSGTRLTVV.

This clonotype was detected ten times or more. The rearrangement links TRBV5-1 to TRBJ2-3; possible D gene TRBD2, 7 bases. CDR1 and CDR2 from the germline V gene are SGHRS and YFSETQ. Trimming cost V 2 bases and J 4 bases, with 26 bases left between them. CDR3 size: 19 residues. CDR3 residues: CASSFPESGGPGSPDTQYF. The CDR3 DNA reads TGCGCCAGCAGCTTCCCCGAGTCGGGGGGCCCGGGTTCCCCAGATACGCAGTATTTT.

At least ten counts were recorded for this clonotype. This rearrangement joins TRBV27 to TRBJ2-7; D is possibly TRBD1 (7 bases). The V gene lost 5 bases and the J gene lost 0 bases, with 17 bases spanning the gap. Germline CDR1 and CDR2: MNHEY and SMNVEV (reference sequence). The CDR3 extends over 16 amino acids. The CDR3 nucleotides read TGTGCCAGCAGTCTTTTCGGGGGACAGAACTCCTACGAGCAGTACTTC. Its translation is CASSLFGGQNSYEQYF.

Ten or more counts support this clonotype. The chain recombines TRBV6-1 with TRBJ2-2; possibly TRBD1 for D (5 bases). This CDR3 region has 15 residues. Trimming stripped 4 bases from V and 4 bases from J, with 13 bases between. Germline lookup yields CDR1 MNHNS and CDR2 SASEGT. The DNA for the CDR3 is TGTGCCAGCAGTGGTTCGTTGCAGGGCACCGGGGAGCTGTTTTTT. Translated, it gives CASSGSLQGTGELFF.

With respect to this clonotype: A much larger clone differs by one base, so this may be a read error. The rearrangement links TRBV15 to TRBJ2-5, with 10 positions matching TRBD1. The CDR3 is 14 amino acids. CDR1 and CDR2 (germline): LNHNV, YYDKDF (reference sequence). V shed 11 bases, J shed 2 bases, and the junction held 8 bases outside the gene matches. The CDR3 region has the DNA TGTGCCTCCCGACAGGGGGCCCTTCAAGAGACCCAGTACTTC. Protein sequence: CASRQGALQETQYF.

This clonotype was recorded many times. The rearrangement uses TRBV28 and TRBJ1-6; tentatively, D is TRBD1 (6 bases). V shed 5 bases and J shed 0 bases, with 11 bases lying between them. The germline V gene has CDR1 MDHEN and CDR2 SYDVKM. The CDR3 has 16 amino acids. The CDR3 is CASSDQDSSYNSPLHF. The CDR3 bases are TGTGCCAGCAGTGACCAGGACAGCTCCTATAATTCACCCCTCCACTTT.

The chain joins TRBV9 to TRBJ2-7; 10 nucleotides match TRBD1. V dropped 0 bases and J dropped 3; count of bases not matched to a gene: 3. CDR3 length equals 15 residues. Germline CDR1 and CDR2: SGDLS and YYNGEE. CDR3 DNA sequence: TGTGCCAGCAGCGTAGCGGGGACAGGGGTCTACGAGCAGTACTTC. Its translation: CASSVAGTGVYEQYF. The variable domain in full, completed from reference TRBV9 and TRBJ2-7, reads DSGVTQTPKHLITATGQRVTLRCSPRSGDLSVYWYQQSLDQGLQFLIQYYNGEERAKGNILERFSAQQFPDLHSELNLSSLELGDSALYFCASSVAGTGVYEQYFGPGTRLTVT.

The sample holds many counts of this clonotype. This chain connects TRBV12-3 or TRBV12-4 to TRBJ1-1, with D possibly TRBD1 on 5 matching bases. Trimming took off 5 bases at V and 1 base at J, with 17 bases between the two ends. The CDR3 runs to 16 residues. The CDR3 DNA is TGTGCCAGCAGTAAGCCCTCGACAGTGAGGAACACTGAAGCTTTCTTT. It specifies CASSKPSTVRNTEAFF.

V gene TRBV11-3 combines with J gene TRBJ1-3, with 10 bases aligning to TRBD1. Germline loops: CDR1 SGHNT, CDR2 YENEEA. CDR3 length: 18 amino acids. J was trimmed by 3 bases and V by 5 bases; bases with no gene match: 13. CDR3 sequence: CASSQTTPGQGHGNTIYF. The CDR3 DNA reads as TGTGCCAGCAGCCAAACCACCCCGGGACAGGGGCATGGAAACACCATATATTTT.

CDR3 in DNA: TGTGCCAGCAGCTTAGCGAGAGGGAACACTGAAGCTTTCTTT. Amino acid sequence: CASSLARGNTEAFF. The chain links TRBV7-6 to TRBJ1-1, with D uncertain. This CDR3 has 14 residues. Germline V gene data show CDR1 as SGHVS and CDR2 as FNYEAQ. The ends were cut back, 0 bases at V and 1 base at J, with 6 bases in the middle. Based on the CDR3 plus reference TRBV7-6 and TRBJ1-1, the full variable domain is GAGVSQSPRYKVTKRGQDVALRCDPISGHVSLYWYRQALGQGPEFLTYFNYEAQQDKSGLPNDRFSAERPEGSISTLTIQRTEQRDSAMYRCASSLARGNTEAFFGQGTRLTVV.

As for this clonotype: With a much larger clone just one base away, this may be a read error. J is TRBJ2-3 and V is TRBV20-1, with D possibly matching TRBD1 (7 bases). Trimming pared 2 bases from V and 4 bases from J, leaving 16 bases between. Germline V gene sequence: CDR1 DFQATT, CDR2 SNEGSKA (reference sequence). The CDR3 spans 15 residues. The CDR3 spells CSARPSRGASDTQYF. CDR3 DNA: TGCAGTGCTAGACCCAGCAGGGGGGCTTCAGATACGCAGTATTTT.

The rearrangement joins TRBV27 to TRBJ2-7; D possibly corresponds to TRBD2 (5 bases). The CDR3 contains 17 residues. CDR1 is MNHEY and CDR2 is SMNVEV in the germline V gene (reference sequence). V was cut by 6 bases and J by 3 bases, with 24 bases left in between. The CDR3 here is CASRPEMIGDGLYEQYF. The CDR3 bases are TGTGCCAGCAGGCCGGAAATGATTGGAGACGGACTCTACGAGCAGTACTTC.

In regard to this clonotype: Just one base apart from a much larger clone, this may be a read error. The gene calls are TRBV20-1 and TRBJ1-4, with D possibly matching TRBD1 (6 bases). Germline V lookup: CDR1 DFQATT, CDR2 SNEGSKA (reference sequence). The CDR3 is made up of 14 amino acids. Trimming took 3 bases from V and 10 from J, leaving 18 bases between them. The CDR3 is CSARLGGGGGKLFF. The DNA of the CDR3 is TGCAGTGCTAGGCTCGGGGGCGGGGGAGGAAAACTGTTTTTT.

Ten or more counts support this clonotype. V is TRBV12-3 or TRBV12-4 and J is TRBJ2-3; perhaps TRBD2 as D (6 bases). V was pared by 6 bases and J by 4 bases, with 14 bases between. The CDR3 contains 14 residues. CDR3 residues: CASRPGVSSDTQYF. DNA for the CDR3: TGTGCCAGCAGGCCGGGAGTTTCATCAGATACGCAGTATTTT.

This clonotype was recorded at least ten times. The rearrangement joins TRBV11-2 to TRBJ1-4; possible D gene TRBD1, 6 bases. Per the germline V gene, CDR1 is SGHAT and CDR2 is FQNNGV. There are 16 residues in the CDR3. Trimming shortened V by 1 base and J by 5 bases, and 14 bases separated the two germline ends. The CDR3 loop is CASSLGRGTSNEKLFF. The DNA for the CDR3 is TGTGCCAGCAGCTTAGGTCGCGGGACATCCAATGAAAAACTGTTTTTT.

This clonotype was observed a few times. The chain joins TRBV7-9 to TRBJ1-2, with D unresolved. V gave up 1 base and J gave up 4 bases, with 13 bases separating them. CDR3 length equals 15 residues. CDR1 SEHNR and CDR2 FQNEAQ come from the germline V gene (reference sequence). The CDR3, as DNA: TGTGCCAGCAGCTTAGAAGCCCGAACCTTCTATGGCTACACCTTC. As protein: CASSLEARTFYGYTF.

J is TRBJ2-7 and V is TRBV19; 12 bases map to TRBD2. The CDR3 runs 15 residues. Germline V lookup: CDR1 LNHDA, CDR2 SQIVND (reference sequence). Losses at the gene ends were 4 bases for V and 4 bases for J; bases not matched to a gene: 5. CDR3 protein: CASSTSGGAGYEQYF. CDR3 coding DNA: TGTGCCAGTAGTACTAGCGGGGGGGCCGGTTACGAGCAGTACTTC.

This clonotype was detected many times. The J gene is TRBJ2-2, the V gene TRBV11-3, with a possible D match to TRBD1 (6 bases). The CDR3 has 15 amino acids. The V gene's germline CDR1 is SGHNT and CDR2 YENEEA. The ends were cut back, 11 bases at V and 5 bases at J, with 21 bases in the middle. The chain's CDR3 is CAVIGGALRTGELFF. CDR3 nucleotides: TGTGCCGTCATAGGGGGAGCCCTGAGGACCGGGGAGCTGTTTTTT.

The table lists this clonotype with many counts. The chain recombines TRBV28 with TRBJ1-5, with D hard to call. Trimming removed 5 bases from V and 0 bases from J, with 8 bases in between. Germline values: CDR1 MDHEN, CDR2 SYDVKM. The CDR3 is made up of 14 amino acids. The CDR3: CASSKVLSNQPQHF. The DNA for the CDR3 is TGTGCCAGCAGTAAGGTCCTTAGCAATCAGCCCCAGCATTTT.

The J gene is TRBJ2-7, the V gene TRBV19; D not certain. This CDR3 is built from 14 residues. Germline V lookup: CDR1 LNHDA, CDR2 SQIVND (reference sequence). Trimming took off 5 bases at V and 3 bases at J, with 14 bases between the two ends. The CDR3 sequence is CASSGQDAGYEQYF. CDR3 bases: TGTGCCAGTAGTGGCCAAGATGCAGGCTACGAGCAGTACTTC.

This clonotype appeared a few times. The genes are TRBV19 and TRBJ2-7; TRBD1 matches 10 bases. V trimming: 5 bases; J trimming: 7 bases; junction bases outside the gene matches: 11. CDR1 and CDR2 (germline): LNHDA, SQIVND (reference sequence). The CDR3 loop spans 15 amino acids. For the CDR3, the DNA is TGTGCCAGTAGTCTAACCGGGACAGGGGACGGTGAGCAGTACTTC. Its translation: CASSLTGTGDGEQYF.